This T cell receptor (beta chain) was obtained from a study of cytomegalovirus exposure and HLA in healthy donors. The study sampled nominally healthy donors, though unrecorded immune exposures were likely. Concerning this clone: Its antigen is still unknown.

With 60 Vbeta and 13 Jbeta primers, the PCR was carried out. As originally analysed: It was a later analysis that counted 75 million to 90 million unique TCR beta chains, of which roughly 10 million were shared. Method: immunoSEQ multiplex PCR; TCRdb's copy keeps in-frame clones and lacks some. V and J calls and clone size are those listed in that table; D and trimming were worked out from the DNA. The sample records roughly 150,000 clones, around 80% being singletons. This CDR3 contains 15 residues. Trimming cost V 5 bases and J 2 bases, with 14 bases left between them. Germline CDR1 is SGHKS and CDR2 is YYEKEE (reference sequence). Broader study findings: The study carried out a later analysis of TCR beta sequences. It associated under 20,000 of them with specific HLA alleles at a false discovery rate of 0.05.

This clonotype was sampled from a woman under 30 in good health and CMV-seronegative. Sequenced sample: PBMCs. The chain carries TRBV5-5 and TRBJ1-3; D is perhaps TRBD1 (5 bases). The CDR3, as DNA: TGTGCCAGCAGTCTGGAGGGGTTTGCTGGAAACACCATATATTTT. Amino acids: CASSLEGFAGNTIYF.